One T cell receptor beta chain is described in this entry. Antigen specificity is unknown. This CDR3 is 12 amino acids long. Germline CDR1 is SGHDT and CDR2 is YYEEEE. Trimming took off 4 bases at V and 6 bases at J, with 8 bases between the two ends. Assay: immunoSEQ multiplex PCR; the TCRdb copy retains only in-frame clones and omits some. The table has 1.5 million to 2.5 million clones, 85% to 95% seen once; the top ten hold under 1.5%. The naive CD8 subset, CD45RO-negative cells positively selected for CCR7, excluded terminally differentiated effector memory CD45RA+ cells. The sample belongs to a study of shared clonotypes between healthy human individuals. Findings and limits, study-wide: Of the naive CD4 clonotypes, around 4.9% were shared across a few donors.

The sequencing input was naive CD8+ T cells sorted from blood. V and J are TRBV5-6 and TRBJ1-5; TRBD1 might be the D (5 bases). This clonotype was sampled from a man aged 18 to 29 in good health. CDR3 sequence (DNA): TGTGCCAGCAGCGCCGACAGTCAGCCCCAGCATTTT. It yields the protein CASSADSQPQHF.